The 13 T cell receptor beta chains below were found in one sample sequenced in a study of CD8+ T cells in alopecia areata. Extracted RNA was reverse transcribed into cDNA, the sequencing template. Method: immunoSEQ multiplex PCR; TCRdb's copy keeps in-frame clones and lacks some. The table includes some 120,000 clones, 47% detected once. The sequenced sample was NKG2D-low CD8+ T cells sorted from blood. The source is a human donor with alopecia areata.

V is TRBV29-1 and J is TRBJ2-5, with D unclear. Germline-derived CDR1 and CDR2 are SQVTM and ANQGSEA. V lost 7 bases and J lost 5, with 14 bases in between. The CDR3 has 12 residues. Here the CDR3 DNA reads TGCAGCGCGACTCTTAAGAAGGAGACCCAGTACTTC. Its translation is CSATLKKETQYF.

The chain links TRBV29-1 to TRBJ1-1; a possible D gene is TRBD1 (5 bases). Germline CDR1 and CDR2: SQVTM and ANQGSEA. Trimming left V 8 bases short and J 1 base short, with 11 bases between. The CDR3 runs to 12 residues. CDR3 sequence reads: CSSRGQNTEAFF. The CDR3 coding sequence is TGCAGCAGTCGGGGCCAGAACACTGAAGCTTTCTTT.

This clone appeared a few times. In the same sample, other DNA sequences code for this CDR3. The V call is TRBV29-1, the J call TRBJ1-1; D is unclear. V lost 5 bases and J lost 1, with 8 bases in between. The germline V gene encodes CDR1 SQVTM and CDR2 ANQGSEA. This CDR3 is 12 amino acids long. The CDR3 nucleotides read TGCAGCGTTCTGACTGAGAACACTGAAGCTTTCTTT. The encoded protein is CSVLTENTEAFF.

This clone was observed a few times. J is TRBJ2-1 and V is TRBV29-1, with a weak D call TRBD1 (6 bases). Per germline, CDR1 SQVTM and CDR2 ANQGSEA. This CDR3 contains 13 residues. Trimming left V 7 bases short and J 4 bases short, with 14 bases between. CDR3 DNA: TGCAGCGCGACCCTACAGGGTTACAATGAGCAGTTCTTC. Translation: CSATLQGYNEQFF.

The chain has TRBV29-1 and TRBJ2-2; D might be TRBD2 (5 bases). In germline, CDR1 is SQVTM, CDR2 ANQGSEA. This CDR3 is built from 14 residues. Trimming pared 7 bases from V and 5 bases from J, leaving 17 bases between. DNA for the CDR3: TGCAGCGCGGTTCCGGCCAGCGGAACCGGGGAGCTGTTTTTT. As protein: CSAVPASGTGELFF.

The V call is TRBV30, the J call TRBJ1-5; D not resolved. Germline V gives CDR1 GTSNPN, CDR2 SVGIG (reference sequence). The ends were cut back, 0 bases at V and 4 bases at J, with 7 bases in the middle. The CDR3 is made up of 13 amino acids. The CDR3, as DNA: TGTGCCTGGAGTGTAGACACTAATCAGCCCCAGCATTTT. As protein: CAWSVDTNQPQHF.

The chain employs TRBV29-1 and TRBJ2-7; the match to TRBD1 covers 9 bases. The CDR3 runs to 14 residues. V lost 6 bases to trimming and J lost 3 bases; unmatched junction nucleotides: 9. Germline values: CDR1 SQVTM, CDR2 ANQGSEA. The CDR3 DNA reads TGCAGCGTCCCCGCCCGGGACAGGGACTACGAGCAGTACTTC. This sequence encodes CSVPARDRDYEQYF.

Only a few counts were recorded for this clone. The chain uses TRBV29-1 and TRBJ1-1, with D maybe TRBD1 (6 bases). Trimming pared 7 bases from V and 5 bases from J, leaving 11 bases between. From germline, CDR1 is SQVTM and CDR2 ANQGSEA. This CDR3 region has 11 residues. The CDR3 spells CSARGETEAFF. In nucleotides, the CDR3 is TGCAGCGCCAGGGGTGAGACTGAAGCTTTCTTT.

The chain combines TRBV7-9 with TRBJ1-1; 7 bases match TRBD1. With 0 bases clipped from V and 2 bases from J, the junction kept 6 bases outside the gene matches. This CDR3 has 16 residues. Germline V gene data show CDR1 as SEHNR and CDR2 as FQNEAQ (reference sequence). CDR3 DNA sequence: TGTGCCAGCAGCTTAGCCCTGACAGGGTTTAACACTGAAGCTTTCTTT. Residues: CASSLALTGFNTEAFF.

The chain carries TRBV27 and TRBJ2-5; D may be TRBD1 (5 bases). Trimming removed 5 bases at V and 9 bases at J, with 16 bases between. The CDR3 runs to 13 residues. Germline-derived CDR1 and CDR2 are MNHEY and SMNVEV (reference sequence). The CDR3 bases are TGTGCCAGCAGTACGTCAACCCCAGGGTCCCAGTACTTC. This gives the protein CASSTSTPGSQYF.

This clone turned up a few times. The chain is built from TRBV29-1 and TRBJ2-7; D may be TRBD1 (6 bases). The germline V gene encodes CDR1 SQVTM and CDR2 ANQGSEA. Trimming took 1 base from V and 7 from J, leaving 11 bases between them. The CDR3 is 12 residues long. CDR3: CSVEGPQGEQYF. The CDR3 coding sequence is TGCAGCGTTGAAGGACCGCAGGGGGAGCAGTACTTC.

CDR3 DNA: TGCAGCGTGTTCCGGGAGTACGGAGACGAGCAGTACTTC. Translating gives CSVFREYGDEQYF. This chain uses TRBV29-1 with TRBJ2-7, with TRBD2 as a possible D gene (6 bases). Germline-derived CDR1 and CDR2 are SQVTM and ANQGSEA. V lost 6 bases and J lost 5, with 17 bases in between. The CDR3 consists of 13 residues.

V is TRBV2 and J is TRBJ2-7; either TRBD1 or TRBD2 may supply D (5 bases each). The CDR3 runs 14 residues. The V end was cut by 6 bases, the J end by 2 bases, with 14 bases between. The germline CDR1 and CDR2 sequences are SNHLY and FYNNEI. CDR3 in DNA: TGTGCCAGCAGGGGGGACGGAGAGACCTACGAGCAGTACTTC. Translation gives CASRGDGETYEQYF.